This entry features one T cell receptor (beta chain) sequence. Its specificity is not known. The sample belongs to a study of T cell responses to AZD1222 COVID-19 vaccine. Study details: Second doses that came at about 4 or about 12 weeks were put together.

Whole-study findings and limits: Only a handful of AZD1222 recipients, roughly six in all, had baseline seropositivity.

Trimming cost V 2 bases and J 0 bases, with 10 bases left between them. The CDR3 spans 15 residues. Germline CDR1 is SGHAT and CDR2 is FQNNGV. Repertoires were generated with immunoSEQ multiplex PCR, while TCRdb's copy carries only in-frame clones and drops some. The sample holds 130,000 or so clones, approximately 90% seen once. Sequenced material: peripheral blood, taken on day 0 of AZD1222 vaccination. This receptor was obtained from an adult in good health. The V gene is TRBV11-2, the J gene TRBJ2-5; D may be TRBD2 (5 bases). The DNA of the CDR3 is TGTGCCAGCAGCTTAATCGGGGTGGACCAAGAGACCCAGTACTTC. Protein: CASSLIGVDQETQYF.